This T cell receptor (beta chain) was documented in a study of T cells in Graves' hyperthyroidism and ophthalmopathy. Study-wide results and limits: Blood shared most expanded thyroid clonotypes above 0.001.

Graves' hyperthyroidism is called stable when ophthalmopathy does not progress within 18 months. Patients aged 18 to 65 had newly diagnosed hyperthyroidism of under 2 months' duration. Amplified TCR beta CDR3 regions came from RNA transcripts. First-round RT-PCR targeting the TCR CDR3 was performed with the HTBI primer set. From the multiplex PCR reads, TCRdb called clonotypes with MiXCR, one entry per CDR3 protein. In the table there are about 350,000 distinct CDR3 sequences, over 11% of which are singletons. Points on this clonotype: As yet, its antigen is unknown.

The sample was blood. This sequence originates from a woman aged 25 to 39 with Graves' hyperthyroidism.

The CDR3 reads CASSLFGQGSYEQYF. In DNA form, the CDR3 reads TGTGCCAGCAGCTTATTTGGACAGGGCTCCTACGAGCAGTACTTC. V usage is TRBV5-6 and J usage is TRBJ2-7; 8 bases are shared with TRBD1. Trimming took 2 bases from V and 0 from J; bases not matched to a gene: 4. CDR1 and CDR2 (germline): SGHDT, YYEEEE. CDR3 length: 15 residues.